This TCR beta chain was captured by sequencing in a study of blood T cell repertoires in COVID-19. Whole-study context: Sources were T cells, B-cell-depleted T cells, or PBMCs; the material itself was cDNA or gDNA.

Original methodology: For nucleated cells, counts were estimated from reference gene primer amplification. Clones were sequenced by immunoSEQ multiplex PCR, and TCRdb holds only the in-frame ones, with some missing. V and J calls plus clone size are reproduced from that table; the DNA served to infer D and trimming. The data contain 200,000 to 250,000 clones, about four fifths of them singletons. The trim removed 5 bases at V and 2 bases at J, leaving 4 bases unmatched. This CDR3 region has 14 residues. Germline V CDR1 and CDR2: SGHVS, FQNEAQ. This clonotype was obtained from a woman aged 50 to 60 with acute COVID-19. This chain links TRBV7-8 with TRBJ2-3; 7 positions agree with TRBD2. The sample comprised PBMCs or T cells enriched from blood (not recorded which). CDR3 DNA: TGTGCCAGCAGCCGCGGGGGATACACAGATACGCAGTATTTT. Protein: CASSRGGYTDTQYF.